This T cell receptor beta chain was recovered during a study of shared clonotypes between healthy human individuals. At the deep level, the assay was run. Profiled with immunoSEQ multiplex PCR; TCRdb holds only in-frame clones, not every one. The sample consists of over a million clones, 78% of them appearing once. This clone was observed a single time. The CDR3 has 14 residues. The germline gives CDR1 SGHRS, CDR2 YFSETQ. The V end lost 2 bases, the J end lost 7 bases, and 13 bases lay between the germline ends. This sequence joins TRBV5-1 and TRBJ2-1; D possibly matches TRBD1 or TRBD2 (5 bases each). The clonotype was recovered from a man younger than 35 in good health. Some clones in this sample may be carry-over from other donors' samples. The sequenced sample was memory CD4+ T cells from PBMCs. Subset described: CD45RA-negative fraction. The CDR3, as DNA: TGCGCCAGCAGCTTCGGTGGTTGGGGGAATGAGCAGTTCTTC. Translated: CASSFGGWGNEQFF.